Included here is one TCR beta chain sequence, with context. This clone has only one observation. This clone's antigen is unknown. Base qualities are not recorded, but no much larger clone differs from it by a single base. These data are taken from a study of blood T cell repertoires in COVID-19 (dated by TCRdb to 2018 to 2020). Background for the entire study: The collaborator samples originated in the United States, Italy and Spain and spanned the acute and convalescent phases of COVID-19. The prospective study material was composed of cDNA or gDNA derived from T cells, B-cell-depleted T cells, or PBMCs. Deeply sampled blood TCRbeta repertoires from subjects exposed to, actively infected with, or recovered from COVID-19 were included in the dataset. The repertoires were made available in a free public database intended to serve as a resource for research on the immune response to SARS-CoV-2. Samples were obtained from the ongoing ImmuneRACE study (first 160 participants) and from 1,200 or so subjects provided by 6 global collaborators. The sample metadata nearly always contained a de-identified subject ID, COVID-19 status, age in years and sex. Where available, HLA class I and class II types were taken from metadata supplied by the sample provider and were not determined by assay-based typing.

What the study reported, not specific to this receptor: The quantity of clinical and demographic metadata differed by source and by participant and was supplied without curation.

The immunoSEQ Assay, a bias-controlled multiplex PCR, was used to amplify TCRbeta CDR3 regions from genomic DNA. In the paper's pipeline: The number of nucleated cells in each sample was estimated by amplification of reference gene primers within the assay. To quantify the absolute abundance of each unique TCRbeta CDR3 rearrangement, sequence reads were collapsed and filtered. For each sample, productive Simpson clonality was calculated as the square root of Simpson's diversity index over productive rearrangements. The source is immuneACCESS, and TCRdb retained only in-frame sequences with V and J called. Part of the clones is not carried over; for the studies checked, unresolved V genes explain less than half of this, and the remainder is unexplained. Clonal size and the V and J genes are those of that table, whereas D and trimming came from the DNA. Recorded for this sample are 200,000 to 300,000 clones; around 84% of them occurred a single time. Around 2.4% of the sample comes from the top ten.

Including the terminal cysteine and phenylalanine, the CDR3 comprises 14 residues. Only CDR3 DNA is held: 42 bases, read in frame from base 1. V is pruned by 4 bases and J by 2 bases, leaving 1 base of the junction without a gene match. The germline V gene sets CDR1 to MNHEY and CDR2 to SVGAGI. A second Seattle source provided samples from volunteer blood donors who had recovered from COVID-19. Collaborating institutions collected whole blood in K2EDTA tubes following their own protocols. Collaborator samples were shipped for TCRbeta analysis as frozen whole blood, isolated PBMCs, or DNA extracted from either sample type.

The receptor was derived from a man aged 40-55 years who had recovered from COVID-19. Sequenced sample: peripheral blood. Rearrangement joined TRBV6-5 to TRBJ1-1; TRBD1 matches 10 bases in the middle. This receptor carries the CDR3 CASSSTGGNTEAFF. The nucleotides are TGTGCCAGCAGTTCGACAGGGGGCAACACTGAAGCTTTCTTT.